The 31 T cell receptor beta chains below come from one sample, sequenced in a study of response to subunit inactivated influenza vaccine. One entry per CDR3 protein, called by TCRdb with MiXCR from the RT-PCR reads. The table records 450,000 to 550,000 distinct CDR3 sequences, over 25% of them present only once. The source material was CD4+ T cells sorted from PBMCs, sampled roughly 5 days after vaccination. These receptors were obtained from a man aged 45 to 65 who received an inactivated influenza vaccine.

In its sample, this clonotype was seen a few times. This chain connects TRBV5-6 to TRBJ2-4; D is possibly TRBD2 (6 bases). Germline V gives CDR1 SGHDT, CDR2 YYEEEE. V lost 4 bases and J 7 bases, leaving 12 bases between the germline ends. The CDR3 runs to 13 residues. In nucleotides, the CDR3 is TGTGCCAGCAGCCCGGTGGGGGGTAACATTCAGTACTTC. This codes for CASSPVGGNIQYF.

The chain's CDR3 is CASSFTQEFYEQYF. CDR3 DNA: TGTGCCAGCAGCTTCACTCAGGAATTTTACGAGCAGTACTTC. The V and J genes are TRBV11-2 and TRBJ2-7, with D unresolved. Germline V lookup: CDR1 SGHAT, CDR2 FQNNGV. The CDR3 length is 14 residues. V was clipped by 3 bases and J by 4 bases, with 13 bases between them.

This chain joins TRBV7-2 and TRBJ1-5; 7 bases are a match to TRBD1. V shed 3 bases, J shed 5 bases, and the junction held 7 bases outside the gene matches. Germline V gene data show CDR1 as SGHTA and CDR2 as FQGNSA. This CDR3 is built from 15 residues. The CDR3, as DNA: TGTGCCAGCAGCTTTTTTCGAGGGACAGATCAGCCCCAGCATTTT. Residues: CASSFFRGTDQPQHF.

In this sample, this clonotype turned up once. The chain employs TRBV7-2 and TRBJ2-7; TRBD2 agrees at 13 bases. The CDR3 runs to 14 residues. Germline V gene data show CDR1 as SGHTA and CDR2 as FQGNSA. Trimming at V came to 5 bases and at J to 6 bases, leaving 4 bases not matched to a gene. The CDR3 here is CASSRGTSGTEQYF. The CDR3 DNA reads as TGTGCCAGCAGCCGGGGGACTAGCGGGACCGAGCAGTACTTC. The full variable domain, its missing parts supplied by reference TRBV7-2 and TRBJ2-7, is GAGVSQSPSNKVTEKGKDVELRCDPISGHTALYWYRQSLGQGLEFLIYFQGNSAPDKSGLPSDRFSAERTGGSVSTLTIQRTQQEDSAVYLCASSRGTSGTEQYFGPGTRLTVT.

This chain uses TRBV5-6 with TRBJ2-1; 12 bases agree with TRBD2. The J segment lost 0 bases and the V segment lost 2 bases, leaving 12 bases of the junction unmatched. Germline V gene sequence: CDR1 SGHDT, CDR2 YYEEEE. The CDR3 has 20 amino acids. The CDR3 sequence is CASSLLASGRALSSYNEQFF. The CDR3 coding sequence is TGTGCCAGCAGCTTACTAGCTAGCGGGAGGGCATTGAGCTCCTACAATGAGCAGTTCTTC.

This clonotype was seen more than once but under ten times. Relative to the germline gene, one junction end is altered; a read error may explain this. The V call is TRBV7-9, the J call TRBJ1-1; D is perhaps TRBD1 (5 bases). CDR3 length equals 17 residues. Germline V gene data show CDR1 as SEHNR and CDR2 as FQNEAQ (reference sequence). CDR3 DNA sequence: TGTGCCAGCAGCTCGGGGCTCAGGGATCAGACGAACGCTGAAGCTTTCTTT. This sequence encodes CASSSGLRDQTNAEAFF.

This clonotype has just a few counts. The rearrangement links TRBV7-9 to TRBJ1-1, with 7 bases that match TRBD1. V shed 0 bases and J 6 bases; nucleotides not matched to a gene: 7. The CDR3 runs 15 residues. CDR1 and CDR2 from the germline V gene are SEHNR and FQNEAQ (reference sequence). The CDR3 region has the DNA TGTGCCAGCAGCTTAGCGGCCAGGGGGAGCGCTGAAGCTTTCTTT. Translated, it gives CASSLAARGSAEAFF.

The CDR3 spells CASSLTGQGPSPLHF. The CDR3 DNA reads as TGTGCCAGCAGCTTAACGGGGCAGGGACCGTCACCCCTCCACTTT. V and J are TRBV7-3 and TRBJ1-6, with a weak D call TRBD1 (5 bases). This CDR3 has 15 amino acids. V lost 0 bases and J lost 10, with 13 bases in between. Per the germline V gene, CDR1 is SGHTA and CDR2 is FQGTGA.

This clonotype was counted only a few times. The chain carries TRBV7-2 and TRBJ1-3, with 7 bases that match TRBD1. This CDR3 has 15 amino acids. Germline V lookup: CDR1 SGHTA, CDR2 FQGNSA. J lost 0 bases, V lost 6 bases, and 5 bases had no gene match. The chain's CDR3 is CASRPDRDSGNTIYF. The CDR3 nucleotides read TGTGCCAGCAGGCCCGACAGGGACTCTGGAAACACCATATATTTT.

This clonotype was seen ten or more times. CDR3 sequence reads: CATSGFAPEKLFF. DNA of the CDR3: TGTGCCACCAGCGGATTCGCCCCTGAAAAACTGTTTTTT. The rearrangement links TRBV6-2 or TRBV6-3 to TRBJ1-4; no firm D call. Germline loops: CDR1 MNHEY, CDR2 SVGEGT. The CDR3 covers 13 residues. Trimming took off 10 bases at V and 7 bases at J, with 16 bases between the two ends.

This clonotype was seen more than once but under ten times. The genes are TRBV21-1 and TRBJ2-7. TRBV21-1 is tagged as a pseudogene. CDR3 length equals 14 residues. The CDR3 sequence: CASSKLYGFHEQYF. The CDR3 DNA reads TGTGCCAGTAGCAAATTATATGGGTTCCACGAGCAGTACTTC.

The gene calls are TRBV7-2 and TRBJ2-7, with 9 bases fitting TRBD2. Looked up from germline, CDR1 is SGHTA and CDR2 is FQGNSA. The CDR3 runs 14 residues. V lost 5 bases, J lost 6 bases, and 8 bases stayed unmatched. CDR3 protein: CASSLREGQREQYF. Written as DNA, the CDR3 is TGTGCCAGCAGCCTGCGGGAGGGGCAGCGCGAGCAGTACTTC.

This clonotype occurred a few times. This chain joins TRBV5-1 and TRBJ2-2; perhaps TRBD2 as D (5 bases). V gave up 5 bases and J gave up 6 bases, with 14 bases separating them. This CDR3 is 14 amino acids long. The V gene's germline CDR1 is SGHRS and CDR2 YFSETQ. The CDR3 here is CASSIQSGAGELFF. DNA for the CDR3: TGCGCCAGCAGTATACAGAGCGGCGCCGGGGAGCTGTTTTTT.

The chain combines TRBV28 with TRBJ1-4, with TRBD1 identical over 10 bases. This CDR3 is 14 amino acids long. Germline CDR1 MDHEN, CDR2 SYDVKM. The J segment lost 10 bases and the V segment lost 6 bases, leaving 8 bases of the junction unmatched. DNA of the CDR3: TGTGCCAGCAGGCGGACAGGGGGGATCGGAAAACTGTTTTTT. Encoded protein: CASRRTGGIGKLFF.

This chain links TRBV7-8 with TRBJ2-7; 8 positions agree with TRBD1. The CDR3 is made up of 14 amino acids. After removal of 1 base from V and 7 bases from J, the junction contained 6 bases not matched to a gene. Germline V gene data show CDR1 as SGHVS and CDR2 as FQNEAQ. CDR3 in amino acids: CASSLVQGAGEQYF. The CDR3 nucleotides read TGTGCCAGCAGCTTAGTCCAGGGGGCGGGAGAGCAGTACTTC.

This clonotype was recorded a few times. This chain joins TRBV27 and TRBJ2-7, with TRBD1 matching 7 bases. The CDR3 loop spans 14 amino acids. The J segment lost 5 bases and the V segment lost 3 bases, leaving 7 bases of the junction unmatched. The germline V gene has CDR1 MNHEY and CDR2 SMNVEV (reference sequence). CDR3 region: CASSFWDSKHEQYF. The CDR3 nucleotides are TGTGCCAGCAGTTTTTGGGACAGCAAGCACGAGCAGTACTTC.

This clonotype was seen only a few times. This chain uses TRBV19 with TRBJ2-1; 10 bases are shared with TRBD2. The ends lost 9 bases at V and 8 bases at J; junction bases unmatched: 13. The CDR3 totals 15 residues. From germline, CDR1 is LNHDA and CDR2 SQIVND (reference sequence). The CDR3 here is CASREVAGGGDEQFF. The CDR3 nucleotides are TGTGCCAGCAGAGAGGTAGCGGGAGGCGGAGATGAGCAGTTCTTC.

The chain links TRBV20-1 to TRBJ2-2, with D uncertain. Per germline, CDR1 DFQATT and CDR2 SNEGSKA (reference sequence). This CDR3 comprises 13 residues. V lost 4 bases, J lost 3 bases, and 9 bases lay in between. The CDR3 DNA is TGCAGTGCTATTGACACATACACCGGGGAGCTGTTTTTT. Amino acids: CSAIDTYTGELFF.

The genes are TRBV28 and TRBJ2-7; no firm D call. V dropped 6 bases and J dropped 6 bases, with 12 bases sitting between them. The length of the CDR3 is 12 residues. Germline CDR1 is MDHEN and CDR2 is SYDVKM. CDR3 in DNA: TGTGCCAGCAGCCCTCATCCGGCCGAGCAGTACTTC. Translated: CASSPHPAEQYF.

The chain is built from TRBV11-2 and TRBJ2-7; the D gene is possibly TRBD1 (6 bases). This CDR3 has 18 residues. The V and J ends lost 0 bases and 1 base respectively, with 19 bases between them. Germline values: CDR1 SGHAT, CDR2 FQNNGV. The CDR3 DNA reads TGTGCCAGCAGCTTAGATGGGGGCAGGTGGGCGGAATCCTACGAGCAGTACTTC. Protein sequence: CASSLDGGRWAESYEQYF. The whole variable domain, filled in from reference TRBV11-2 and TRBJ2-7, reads EAGVAQSPRYKIIEKRQSVAFWCNPISGHATLYWYQQILGQGPKLLIQFQNNGVVDDSQLPKDRFSAERLKGVDSTLKIQPAKLEDSAVYLCASSLDGGRWAESYEQYFGPGTRLTVT.

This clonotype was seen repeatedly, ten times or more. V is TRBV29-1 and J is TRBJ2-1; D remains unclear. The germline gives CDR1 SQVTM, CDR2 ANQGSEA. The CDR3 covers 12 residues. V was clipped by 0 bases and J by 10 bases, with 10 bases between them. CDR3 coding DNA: TGCAGCGTTGAAGAGGGCACACCGGAGCAGTTCTTC. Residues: CSVEEGTPEQFF.

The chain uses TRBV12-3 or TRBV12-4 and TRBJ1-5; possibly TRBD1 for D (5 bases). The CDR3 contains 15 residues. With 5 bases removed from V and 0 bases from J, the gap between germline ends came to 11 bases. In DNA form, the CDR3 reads TGTGCCAGCAGTCCCACTGGGGGTAGCAATCAGCCCCAGCATTTT. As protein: CASSPTGGSNQPQHF.

CDR3: CASSLWLAVTDTQYF. In nucleotides, the CDR3 is TGTGCCAGCAGCTTGTGGCTAGCGGTCACAGATACGCAGTATTTT. The rearrangement links TRBV7-2 to TRBJ2-3; TRBD2 matches 7 bases. The CDR3 extends over 15 amino acids. Trimming removed 3 bases from V and 2 bases from J; junction bases left unmatched: 5. Germline V gene lookup returns CDR1 SGHTA and CDR2 FQGNSA.

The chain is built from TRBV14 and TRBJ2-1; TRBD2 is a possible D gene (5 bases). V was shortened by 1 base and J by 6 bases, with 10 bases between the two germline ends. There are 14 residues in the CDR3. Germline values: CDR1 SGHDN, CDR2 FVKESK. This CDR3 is CASSQAGFSNEQFF. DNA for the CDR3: TGTGCCAGCAGCCAAGCGGGATTCAGCAATGAGCAGTTCTTC.

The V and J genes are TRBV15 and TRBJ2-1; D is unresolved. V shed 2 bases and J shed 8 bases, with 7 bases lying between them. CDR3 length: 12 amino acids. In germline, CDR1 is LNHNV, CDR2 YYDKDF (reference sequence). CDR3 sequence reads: CATSRLGHEQFF. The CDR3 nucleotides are TGTGCCACCAGCAGACTAGGGCATGAGCAGTTCTTC.

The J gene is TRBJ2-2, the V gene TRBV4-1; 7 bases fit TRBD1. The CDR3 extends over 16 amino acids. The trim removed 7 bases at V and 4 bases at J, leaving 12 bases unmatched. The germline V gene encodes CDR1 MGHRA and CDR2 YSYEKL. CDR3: CASKSPWTGRTGELFF. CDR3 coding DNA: TGCGCCAGCAAGAGCCCCTGGACAGGTCGCACCGGGGAGCTGTTTTTT.

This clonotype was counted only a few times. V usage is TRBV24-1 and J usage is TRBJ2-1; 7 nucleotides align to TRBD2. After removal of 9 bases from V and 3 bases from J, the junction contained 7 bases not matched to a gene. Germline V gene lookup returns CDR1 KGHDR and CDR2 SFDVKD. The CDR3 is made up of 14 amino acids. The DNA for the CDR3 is TGTGCCACCTTTCCCTCGGGGGGCTACAATGAGCAGTTCTTC. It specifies CATFPSGGYNEQFF.

The chain's CDR3 is CASRPGDERGETQYF. The CDR3 region has the DNA TGTGCCAGCCGACCTGGGGACGAAAGGGGGGAGACCCAGTACTTC. The V and J genes are TRBV12-3 or TRBV12-4 and TRBJ2-5; possible D gene TRBD1, 6 bases. The CDR3 consists of 15 residues. V lost 8 bases and J 5 bases, leaving 21 bases between the germline ends.

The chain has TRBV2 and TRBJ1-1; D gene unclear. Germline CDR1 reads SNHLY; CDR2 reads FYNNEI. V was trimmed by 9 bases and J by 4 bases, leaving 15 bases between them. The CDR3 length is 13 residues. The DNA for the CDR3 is TGTGCCAGGGGCCCCCGGGCCAGCACTGAAGCTTTCTTT. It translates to CARGPRASTEAFF.

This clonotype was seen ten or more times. CDR3 sequence: CASSLRGQGTYEQYF. CDR3 bases: TGCGCCAGCAGCTTGCGGGGCCAGGGGACCTACGAGCAGTACTTC. This chain links TRBV5-1 with TRBJ2-7; tentative D call: TRBD1 (6 bases). The CDR3 has 15 amino acids. The V gene lost 1 base and the J gene lost 2 bases, with 13 bases spanning the gap. Germline CDR1 is SGHRS and CDR2 is YFSETQ. The complete variable domain, with remaining parts taken from reference TRBV5-1 and TRBJ2-7, reads KAGVTQTPRYLIKTRGQQVTLSCSPISGHRSVSWYQQTPGQGLQFLFEYFSETQRNKGNFPGRFSGRQFSNSRSEMNVSTLELGDSALYLCASSLRGQGTYEQYFGPGTRLTVT.

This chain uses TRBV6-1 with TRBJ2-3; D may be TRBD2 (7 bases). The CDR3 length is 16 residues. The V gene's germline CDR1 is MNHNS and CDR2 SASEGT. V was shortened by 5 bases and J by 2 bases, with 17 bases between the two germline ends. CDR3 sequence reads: CASSKTSGDITDTQYF. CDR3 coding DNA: TGTGCCAGCAGTAAAACAAGCGGGGACATCACAGATACGCAGTATTTT.